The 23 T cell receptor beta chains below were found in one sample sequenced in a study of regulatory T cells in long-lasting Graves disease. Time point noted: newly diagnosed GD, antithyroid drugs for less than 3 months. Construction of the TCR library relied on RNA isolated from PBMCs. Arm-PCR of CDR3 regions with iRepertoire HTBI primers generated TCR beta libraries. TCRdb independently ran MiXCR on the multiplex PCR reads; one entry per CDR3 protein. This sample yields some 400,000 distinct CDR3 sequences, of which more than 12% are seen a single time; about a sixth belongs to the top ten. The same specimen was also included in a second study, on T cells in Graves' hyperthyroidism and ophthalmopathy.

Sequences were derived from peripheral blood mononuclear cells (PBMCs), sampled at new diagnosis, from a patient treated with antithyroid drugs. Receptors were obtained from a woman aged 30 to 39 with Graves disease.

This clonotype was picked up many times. CDR3 coding DNA: TGTGCCTGTAGCACAGATACGCAGTATTTT. As protein: CACSTDTQYF. The rearrangement uses TRBV12-3 or TRBV12-4 and TRBJ2-3; D gene ambiguous. Trimming stripped 11 bases from V and 0 bases from J, with 3 bases between. The CDR3 contains 10 residues.

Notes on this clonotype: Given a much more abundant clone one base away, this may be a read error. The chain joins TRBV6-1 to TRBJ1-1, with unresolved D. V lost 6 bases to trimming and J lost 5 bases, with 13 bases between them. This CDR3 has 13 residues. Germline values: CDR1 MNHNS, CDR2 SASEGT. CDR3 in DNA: TGTGCCAGCAGCCCCTTTGTGGGGACTGAAGCTTTCTTT. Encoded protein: CASSPFVGTEAFF.

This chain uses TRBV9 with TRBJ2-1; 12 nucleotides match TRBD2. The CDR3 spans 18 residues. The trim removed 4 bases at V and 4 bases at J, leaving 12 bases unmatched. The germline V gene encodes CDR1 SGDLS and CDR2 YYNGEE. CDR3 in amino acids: CASSPRLAGVSGYNEQFF. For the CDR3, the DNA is TGTGCCAGCAGCCCTCGACTAGCGGGAGTATCCGGGTACAATGAGCAGTTCTTC.

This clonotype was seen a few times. The CDR3 sequence: CSVLGQGNPFLNEKLFF. CDR3 sequence (DNA): TGCAGTGTTCTGGGACAGGGTAATCCCTTCCTTAATGAAAAACTGTTTTTT. The rearrangement links TRBV20-1 to TRBJ1-4, with 9 nucleotides matching TRBD1. CDR1 and CDR2 (germline): DFQATT, SNEGSKA (reference sequence). V lost 7 bases and J lost 4; bases outside the gene matches: 16. The CDR3 runs 17 residues.

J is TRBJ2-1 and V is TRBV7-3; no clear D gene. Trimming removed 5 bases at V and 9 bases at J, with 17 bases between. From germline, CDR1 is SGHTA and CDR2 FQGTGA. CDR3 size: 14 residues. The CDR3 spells CASSLLVGPSEQFF. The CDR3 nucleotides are TGTGCCAGCAGCCTCCTAGTAGGGCCGAGTGAGCAGTTCTTC. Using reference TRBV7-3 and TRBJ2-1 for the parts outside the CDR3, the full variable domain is GAGVSQTPSNKVTEKGKYVELRCDPISGHTALYWYRQSLGQGPEFLIYFQGTGAADDSGLPNDRFFAVRPEGSVSTLKIQRTERGDSAVYLCASSLLVGPSEQFFGPGTRLTVL.

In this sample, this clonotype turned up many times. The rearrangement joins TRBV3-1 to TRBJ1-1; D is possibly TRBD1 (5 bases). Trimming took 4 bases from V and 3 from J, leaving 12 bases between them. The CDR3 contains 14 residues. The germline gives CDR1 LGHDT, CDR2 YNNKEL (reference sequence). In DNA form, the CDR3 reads TGTGCCAGCAGCCCTACGGGGGACGACACTGAAGCTTTCTTT. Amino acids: CASSPTGDDTEAFF.

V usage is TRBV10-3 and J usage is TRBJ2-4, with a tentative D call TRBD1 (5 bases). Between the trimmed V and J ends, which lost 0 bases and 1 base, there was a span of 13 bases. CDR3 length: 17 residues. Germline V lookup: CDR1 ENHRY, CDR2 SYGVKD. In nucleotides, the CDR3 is TGTGCCATCAGTGAGTCGATGCAGGGTGGTGCCAAAAACATTCAGTACTTC. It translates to CAISESMQGGAKNIQYF.

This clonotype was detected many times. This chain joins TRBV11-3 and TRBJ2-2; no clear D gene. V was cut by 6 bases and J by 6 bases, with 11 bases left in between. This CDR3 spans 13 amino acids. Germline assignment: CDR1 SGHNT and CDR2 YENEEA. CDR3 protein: CASSILESGELFF. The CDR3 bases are TGTGCCAGCAGTATCCTGGAGTCCGGGGAGCTGTTTTTT.

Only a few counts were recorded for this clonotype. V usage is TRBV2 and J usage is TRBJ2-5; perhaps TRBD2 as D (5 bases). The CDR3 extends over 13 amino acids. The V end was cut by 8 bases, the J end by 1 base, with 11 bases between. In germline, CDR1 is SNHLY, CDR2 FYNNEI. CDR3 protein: CASRGSAQETQYF. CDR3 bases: TGTGCCAGCCGTGGTAGCGCCCAAGAGACCCAGTACTTC.

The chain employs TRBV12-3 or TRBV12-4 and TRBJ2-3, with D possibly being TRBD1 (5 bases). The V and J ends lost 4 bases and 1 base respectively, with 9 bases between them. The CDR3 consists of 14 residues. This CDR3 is CASSWGAGTDTQYF. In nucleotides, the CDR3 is TGTGCCAGCAGTTGGGGCGCGGGCACAGATACGCAGTATTTT.

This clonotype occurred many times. CDR3 nucleotides: TGTGCCTGGTCCTGGGGACAGGGGGTTTCCGAGCAGTACTTC. This sequence encodes CAWSWGQGVSEQYF. The V gene is TRBV30, the J gene TRBJ2-7; 11 bases map to TRBD1. This CDR3 comprises 14 residues. V gave up 5 bases and J gave up 6 bases; unmatched junction bases: 9. Germline CDR1 reads GTSNPN; CDR2 reads SVGIG (reference sequence).

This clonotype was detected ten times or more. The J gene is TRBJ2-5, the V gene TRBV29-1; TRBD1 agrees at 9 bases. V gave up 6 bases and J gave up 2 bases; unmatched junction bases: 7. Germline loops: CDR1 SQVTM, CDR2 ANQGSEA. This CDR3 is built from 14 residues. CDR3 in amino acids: CSVETGGPQETQYF. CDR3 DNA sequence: TGCAGCGTAGAAACAGGGGGCCCGCAAGAGACCCAGTACTTC. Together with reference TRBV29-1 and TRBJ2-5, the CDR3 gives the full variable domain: SAVISQKPSRDICQRGTSLTIQCQVDSQVTMMFWYRQQPGQSLTLIATANQGSEATYESGFVIDKFPISRPNLTFSTLTVSNMSPEDSSIYLCSVETGGPQETQYFGPGTRLLVL.

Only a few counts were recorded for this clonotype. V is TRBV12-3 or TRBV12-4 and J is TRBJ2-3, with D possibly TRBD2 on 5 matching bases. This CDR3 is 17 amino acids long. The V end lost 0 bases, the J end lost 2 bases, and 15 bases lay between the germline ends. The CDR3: CASSLAGVFLYTDTQYF. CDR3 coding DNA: TGTGCCAGCAGTTTAGCGGGAGTCTTCTTATACACAGATACGCAGTATTTT.

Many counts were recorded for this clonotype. CDR3 nucleotides: TGTGCCAGCAGTTACTCAAGTGGGGCACGGGGCTACACCTTC. Translation: CASSYSSGARGYTF. The V and J genes are TRBV6-5 and TRBJ1-2; TRBD1 might be the D (5 bases). This CDR3 spans 14 amino acids. The germline CDR1 and CDR2 sequences are MNHEY and SVGAGI. Trimming removed 0 bases at V and 8 bases at J, with 13 bases between.

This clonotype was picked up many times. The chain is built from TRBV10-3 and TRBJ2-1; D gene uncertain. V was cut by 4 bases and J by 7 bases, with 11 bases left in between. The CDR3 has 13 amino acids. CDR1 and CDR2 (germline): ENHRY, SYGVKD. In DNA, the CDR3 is TGTGCCATCAGTGGGGGTATCCGGAATGAGCAGTTCTTC. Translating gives CAISGGIRNEQFF.

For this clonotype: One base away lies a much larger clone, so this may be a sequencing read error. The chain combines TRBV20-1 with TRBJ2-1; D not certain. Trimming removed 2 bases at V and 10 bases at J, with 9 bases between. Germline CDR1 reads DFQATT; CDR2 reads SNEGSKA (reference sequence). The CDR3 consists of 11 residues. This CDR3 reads CSARKGYEQFF. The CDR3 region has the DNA TGCAGTGCTAGAAAGGGCTACGAGCAGTTCTTC.

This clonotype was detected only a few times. CDR3 sequence (DNA): TGTGCCAGCAGTGAAGGGACTAGCGGGATGGAGACCCAGTACTTC. Its protein product is CASSEGTSGMETQYF. The chain employs TRBV25-1 and TRBJ2-5; 13 nucleotides match TRBD2. Germline loops: CDR1 MGHDK, CDR2 SYGVNS. This CDR3 comprises 15 residues. Germline trimming cut 2 bases from V and 5 bases from J; bases unmatched to any gene: 2.

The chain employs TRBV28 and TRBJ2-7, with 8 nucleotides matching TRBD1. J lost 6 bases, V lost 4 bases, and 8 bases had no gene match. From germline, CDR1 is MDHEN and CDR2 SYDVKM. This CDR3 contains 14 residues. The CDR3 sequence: CASSSGTGLSEQYF. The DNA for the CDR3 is TGTGCCAGCAGTTCCGGGACAGGTTTAAGCGAGCAGTACTTC.

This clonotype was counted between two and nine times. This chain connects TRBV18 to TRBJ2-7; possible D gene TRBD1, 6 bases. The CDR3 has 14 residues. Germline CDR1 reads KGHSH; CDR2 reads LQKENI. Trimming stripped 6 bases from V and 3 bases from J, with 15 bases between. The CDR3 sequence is CASSTKGVGYEQYF. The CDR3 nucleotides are TGTGCCAGCTCGACAAAGGGGGTTGGCTACGAGCAGTACTTC.

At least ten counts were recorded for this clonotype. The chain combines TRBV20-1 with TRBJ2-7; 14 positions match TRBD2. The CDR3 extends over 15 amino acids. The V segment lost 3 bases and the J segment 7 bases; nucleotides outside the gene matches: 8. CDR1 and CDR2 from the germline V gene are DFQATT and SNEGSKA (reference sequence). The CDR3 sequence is CSARGTSGRLGEQYF. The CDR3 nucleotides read TGCAGTGCTAGGGGGACTAGCGGGAGATTGGGTGAGCAGTACTTC.

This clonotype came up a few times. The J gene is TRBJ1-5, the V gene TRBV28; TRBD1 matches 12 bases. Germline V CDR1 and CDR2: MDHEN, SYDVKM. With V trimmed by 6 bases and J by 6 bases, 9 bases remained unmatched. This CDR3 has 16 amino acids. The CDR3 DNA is TGTGCCAGCAGACCTTCGGGACAGGGGGCGGGTCAGCCCCAGCATTTT. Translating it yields CASRPSGQGAGQPQHF.

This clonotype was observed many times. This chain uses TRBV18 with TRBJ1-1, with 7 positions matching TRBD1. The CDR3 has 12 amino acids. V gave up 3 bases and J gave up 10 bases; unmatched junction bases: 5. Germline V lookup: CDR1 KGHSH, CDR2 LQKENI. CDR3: CASSPETGRAFF. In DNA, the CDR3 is TGTGCCAGCTCACCCGAGACAGGGAGAGCTTTCTTT.

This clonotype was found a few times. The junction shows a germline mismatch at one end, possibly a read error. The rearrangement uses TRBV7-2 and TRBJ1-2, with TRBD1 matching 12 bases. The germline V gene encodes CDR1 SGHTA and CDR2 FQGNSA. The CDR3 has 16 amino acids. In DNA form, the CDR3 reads TGTGCCAGCGGCTTAACCGGGACAGGGGGCGCCTATGGCTACACCTTC. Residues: CASGLTGTGGAYGYTF.